Following are 27 T cell receptor beta chains from one sample sequenced in a study of blood T cell repertoires in COVID-19. Generated by immunoSEQ multiplex PCR, the TCRdb table keeps only in-frame clones and is missing some. Here the sample spans 120,000 to 150,000 clones, approximately 90% being singletons. Sample: peripheral blood. The source of these receptors is a woman between 50 and 59 years old with acute or convalescent COVID-19.

The chain carries TRBV7-9 and TRBJ2-1; 8 nucleotides align to TRBD2. This CDR3 region has 14 residues. V lost 2 bases, J lost 5 bases, and 2 bases stayed unmatched. Germline CDR1 and CDR2: SEHNR and FQNEAQ (reference sequence). CDR3 in amino acids: CASSLSLADNEQFF. For the CDR3, the DNA is TGTGCCAGCAGCTTATCACTAGCGGACAATGAGCAGTTCTTC.

This clone has only one observation. The chain links TRBV6-1 to TRBJ2-5; possible D gene TRBD2, 5 bases. This CDR3 is built from 16 residues. Germline CDR1 reads MNHNS; CDR2 reads SASEGT. The V end lost 1 base, the J end lost 5 bases, and 17 bases lay between the germline ends. The CDR3 nucleotides read TGTGCCAGCAGTGAAGACAGCGGTCCTACGGTGGAGACCCAGTACTTC. This encodes CASSEDSGPTVETQYF.

The CDR3 here is CASSQERGQGAVGSGNTIYF. DNA of the CDR3: TGTGCCAGCAGCCAAGAGCGCGGACAGGGGGCGGTTGGGTCTGGAAACACCATATATTTT. The chain uses TRBV3-1 (or the pseudogene TRBV3-2) and TRBJ1-3; TRBD1 agrees at 11 bases. The CDR3 is 20 amino acids. CDR1 and CDR2 from the germline V gene are LGHDT and YNNKEL (reference sequence). V lost 0 bases and J lost 1; bases outside the gene matches: 11.

V gene TRBV19 combines with J gene TRBJ1-5, with 7 bases aligning to TRBD1. The length of the CDR3 is 14 residues. CDR1 and CDR2 (germline): LNHDA, SQIVND (reference sequence). The junction had 5 bases not matched to a gene; V was cut back by 5 bases and J by 4 bases. For the CDR3, the DNA is TGTGCCAGTAGTTCGACAGGGAGGAATCAGCCCCAGCATTTT. Encoded protein: CASSSTGRNQPQHF.

J is TRBJ1-1 and V is TRBV24-1, with a possible D match to TRBD1 (5 bases). Deletions cut 6 bases from V and 1 base from J, with 8 bases between. The V gene's germline CDR1 is KGHDR and CDR2 SFDVKD. This CDR3 region has 13 residues. The CDR3 nucleotides are TGTGCCACCAGTCAGGGAAGGAACACTGAAGCTTTCTTT. Residues: CATSQGRNTEAFF.

The chain joins TRBV5-1 to TRBJ1-2; TRBD1 aligns across 9 bases. Per germline, CDR1 SGHRS and CDR2 YFSETQ. V was clipped by 3 bases and J by 3 bases; unmatched bases: 6. This CDR3 is built from 15 residues. CDR3 nucleotide sequence: TGCGCCAGCAGCTCCTACCGGACAGGGGACTATGGCTACACCTTC. Translating gives CASSSYRTGDYGYTF.

The J gene is TRBJ1-4, the V gene TRBV20-1; D gene ambiguous. The CDR3 runs 13 residues. Trimming pared 3 bases from V and 0 bases from J, leaving 5 bases between. The germline V gene encodes CDR1 DFQATT and CDR2 SNEGSKA (reference sequence). The CDR3 sequence is CSASLTTNEKLFF. CDR3 coding DNA: TGCAGTGCTAGTTTAACAACTAATGAAAAACTGTTTTTT.

This chain uses TRBV6-4 with TRBJ2-3; maybe TRBD2 (5 bases). V was shortened by 4 bases and J by 4 bases, with 9 bases between the two germline ends. Germline CDR1 is MRHNA and CDR2 is SNTAGT. This CDR3 region has 13 residues. CDR3 sequence: CASSVERADTQYF. CDR3 DNA sequence: TGTGCCAGCAGTGTGGAGAGGGCAGATACGCAGTATTTT.

The V gene is TRBV10-2, the J gene TRBJ1-2, with D perhaps matching TRBD1 (6 bases). Germline V gene data show CDR1 as WSHSY and CDR2 as SAAADI. This CDR3 is built from 14 residues. Trimming cost V 0 bases and J 4 bases, with 9 bases left between them. CDR3 in amino acids: CASSESGHLYGYTF. CDR3 DNA: TGCGCCAGCAGTGAGTCGGGACACCTCTATGGCTACACCTTC.

The CDR3 sequence is CASSPPSGSDYNEQFF. CDR3 DNA: TGTGCCAGCTCACCACCGAGCGGGAGTGACTACAATGAGCAGTTCTTC. This chain connects TRBV18 to TRBJ2-1, with TRBD2 identical over 8 bases. CDR1 is KGHSH and CDR2 is LQKENI in the germline V gene. This CDR3 has 16 amino acids. With 0 bases clipped from V and 3 bases from J, the junction kept 4 bases outside the gene matches.

CDR3 protein: CASSPPITGGVQFF. In nucleotides, the CDR3 is TGTGCCAGCTCACCACCGATCACAGGGGGTGTGCAGTTCTTC. V gene TRBV18 combines with J gene TRBJ2-1; TRBD1 matches 8 bases. V dropped 0 bases and J dropped 12; count of bases not matched to a gene: 7. The CDR3 totals 14 residues. Germline CDR1 and CDR2: KGHSH and LQKENI.

The V gene is TRBV6-6, the J gene TRBJ2-5; 9 bases align to TRBD1. From germline, CDR1 is MNHNY and CDR2 SVGAGI (reference sequence). CDR3 size: 15 residues. After removal of 5 bases from V and 4 bases from J, the junction contained 8 bases not matched to a gene. CDR3 in amino acids: CASSPKTGGGETQYF. CDR3 in DNA: TGTGCCAGCAGTCCAAAAACAGGGGGCGGAGAGACCCAGTACTTC.

The V gene is TRBV1, the J gene TRBJ1-1. TRBV1 is a known pseudogene. This CDR3 spans 16 amino acids. As DNA, the CDR3 is TGCACCAGCAGCCCAATGGGGGGGTGGGAATTGGGTGAAGCTTTCTTT. It codes for CTSSPMGGWELGEAFF.

The chain joins TRBV10-1 to TRBJ2-2; tentative D call: TRBD1 (6 bases). Trimming took off 0 bases at V and 4 bases at J, with 9 bases between the two ends. The CDR3 contains 15 residues. CDR1 WNHNN and CDR2 SYGVQD come from the germline V gene (reference sequence). Written as DNA, the CDR3 is TGCGCCAGCAGTGAGTCGGGGGCTTCCACCGGGGAGCTGTTTTTT. Protein sequence: CASSESGASTGELFF.

This clone was seen only once. The J gene is TRBJ1-2, the V gene TRBV28; 7 nucleotides agree with TRBD1. Germline V gene sequence: CDR1 MDHEN, CDR2 SYDVKM. There are 12 residues in the CDR3. The trim removed 11 bases at V and 7 bases at J, leaving 10 bases unmatched. CDR3 protein: CAGQEGAGGYTF. As DNA, the CDR3 is TGTGCCGGACAAGAGGGGGCGGGTGGCTACACCTTC.

The rearrangement links TRBV7-3 to TRBJ2-7; 8 positions match TRBD2. From germline, CDR1 is SGHTA and CDR2 FQGTGA. CDR3 length: 14 amino acids. V lost 10 bases, J lost 0 bases, and 8 bases stayed unmatched. The CDR3 DNA sequence: TGTGCCATCGATTTAGCGGGAAGCTCCTACGAGCAGTACTTC. Residues: CAIDLAGSSYEQYF.

Only one count was recorded for this clone. This chain connects TRBV27 to TRBJ1-4; 7 bases agree with TRBD1. Germline assignment: CDR1 MNHEY and CDR2 SMNVEV (reference sequence). The CDR3 has 15 amino acids. Unmatched junction bases numbered 7, after V lost 5 bases and J lost 4 bases. The CDR3: CASSLLGTVNEKLFF. The CDR3 coding sequence is TGTGCCAGCAGTCTCCTGGGGACAGTTAATGAAAAACTGTTTTTT.

The CDR3 DNA sequence: TGTGCCAGCAGCTACCGGGACAGGGTTGACACCTTC. This encodes CASSYRDRVDTF. The chain couples TRBV11-2 to TRBJ1-2; 9 bases are shared with TRBD1. The CDR3 is 12 amino acids. Germline assignment: CDR1 SGHAT and CDR2 FQNNGV. Trimming removed 4 bases from V and 12 bases from J; junction bases left unmatched: 6.

A few counts support this clone. The rearrangement joins TRBV27 to TRBJ2-7, with a weak D call TRBD2 (6 bases). Germline CDR1 and CDR2: MNHEY and SMNVEV (reference sequence). V was shortened by 1 base and J by 0 bases, with 10 bases between the two germline ends. This CDR3 spans 15 amino acids. As DNA, the CDR3 is TGTGCCAGCAGTTTATTCCCAGCGGGCTCCTACGAGCAGTACTTC. Its translation: CASSLFPAGSYEQYF.

The chain links TRBV2 to TRBJ2-5; 9 nucleotides align to TRBD2. There are 15 residues in the CDR3. With 7 bases clipped from V and 1 base from J, the junction kept 7 bases outside the gene matches. CDR1 and CDR2 from the germline V gene are SNHLY and FYNNEI. CDR3 nucleotide sequence: TGTGCCAGCACTCGGGTTAGCGGGAGCCAAGAGACCCAGTACTTC. Translation: CASTRVSGSQETQYF.

This chain joins TRBV2 and TRBJ1-1; D possibly corresponds to TRBD1 (5 bases). Germline CDR1 SNHLY, CDR2 FYNNEI. The CDR3 contains 15 residues. V dropped 2 bases and J dropped 6 bases, with 16 bases sitting between them. CDR3 residues: CASSEYGGTLAEAFF. The CDR3 region has the DNA TGTGCCAGCAGTGAATACGGGGGGACGCTCGCTGAAGCTTTCTTT.

The chain is built from TRBV7-6 and TRBJ1-3; a possible D gene is TRBD1 (6 bases). The V gene's germline CDR1 is SGHVS and CDR2 FNYEAQ. Trimming took off 2 bases at V and 7 bases at J, with 18 bases between the two ends. The CDR3 contains 16 residues. Written as DNA, the CDR3 is TGTGCCAGCAGCTTAAAAGGGGCACAGGGAGCTAACACCATATATTTT. It translates to CASSLKGAQGANTIYF.

The V call is TRBV5-5, the J call TRBJ1-2; D is possibly TRBD1 (5 bases). This CDR3 has 13 residues. The germline V and J ends were trimmed by 2 bases and 3 bases, with 8 bases remaining between them. Germline lookup yields CDR1 SGHKS and CDR2 YYEKEE (reference sequence). The DNA of the CDR3 is TGTGCCAGCAGCTTATGGGGCGACTATGGCTACACCTTC. Its protein product is CASSLWGDYGYTF.

The CDR3 loop reads CASSQGMGLSYEQYF. The CDR3 region has the DNA TGTGCCAGCAGCCAGGGTATGGGGCTCTCCTACGAGCAGTACTTC. This rearrangement joins TRBV3-1 (or the pseudogene TRBV3-2) to TRBJ2-7; possible D gene TRBD1, 5 bases. Germline CDR1 LGHDT, CDR2 YNNKEL (reference sequence). V dropped 3 bases and J dropped 0 bases, with 12 bases sitting between them. The CDR3 is made up of 15 amino acids.

The chain joins TRBV19 to TRBJ2-3; 8 positions agree with TRBD1. Germline V CDR1 and CDR2: LNHDA, SQIVND (reference sequence). After removal of 3 bases from V and 3 bases from J, the junction contained 5 bases not matched to a gene. CDR3 size: 15 residues. The CDR3 spells CASSIDRGRTDTQYF. The CDR3 bases are TGTGCCAGTAGTATCGACAGGGGCCGGACAGATACGCAGTATTTT.

V and J are TRBV18 and TRBJ2-7; perhaps TRBD1 as D (6 bases). The CDR3 sequence is 15 residues long. V was trimmed by 0 bases and J by 3 bases, leaving 12 bases between them. CDR1 and CDR2 from the germline V gene are KGHSH and LQKENI. The CDR3, as DNA: TGTGCCAGCTCACCACCAATCCCAGGGGTCTACGAGCAGTACTTC. Protein product: CASSPPIPGVYEQYF.

This chain connects TRBV11-2 to TRBJ1-1, with 8 bases identical to TRBD1. V lost 5 bases to trimming and J lost 5 bases; unmatched junction nucleotides: 10. Looked up from germline, CDR1 is SGHAT and CDR2 is FQNNGV. The CDR3 is 15 residues long. Here the CDR3 reads CASSPLSGQGTEAFF. The CDR3 DNA is TGTGCCAGCAGCCCCCTCTCCGGACAGGGTACTGAAGCTTTCTTT.